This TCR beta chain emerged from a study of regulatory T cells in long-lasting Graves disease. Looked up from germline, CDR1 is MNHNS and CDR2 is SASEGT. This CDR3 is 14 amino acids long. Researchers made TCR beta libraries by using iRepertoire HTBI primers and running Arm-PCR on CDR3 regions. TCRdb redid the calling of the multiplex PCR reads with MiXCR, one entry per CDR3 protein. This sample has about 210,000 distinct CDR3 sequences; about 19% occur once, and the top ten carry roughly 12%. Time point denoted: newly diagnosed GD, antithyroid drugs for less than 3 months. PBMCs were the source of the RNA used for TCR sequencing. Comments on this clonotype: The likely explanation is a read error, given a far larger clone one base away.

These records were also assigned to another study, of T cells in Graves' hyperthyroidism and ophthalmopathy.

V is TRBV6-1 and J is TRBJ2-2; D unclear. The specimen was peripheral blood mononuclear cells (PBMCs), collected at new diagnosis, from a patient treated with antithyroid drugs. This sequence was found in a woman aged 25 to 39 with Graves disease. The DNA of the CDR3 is TGTGCCGGCAGCTTGGATTACAACACCGGGGAGCTGTTTTTT. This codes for CAGSLDYNTGELFF.